The entry below describes one T cell receptor beta chain. Its antigen is as yet unknown. The junction departs from the called germline gene at one end, perhaps through a read error. The sample belongs to a study of T cells in Graves' hyperthyroidism and ophthalmopathy. Study-level results: Blood also showed most of the thyroid clonotypes that were expanded above 0.001.

RNA transcripts yielded amplified TCR beta CDR3 regions. A first-round RT-PCR of the TCR CDR3 used the HTBI primer set. Each CDR3 protein is one row after TCRdb ran MiXCR on the multiplex PCR reads. The sample has 96,000 or so distinct CDR3 sequences; 51% are singletons. Sequenced material: blood. This receptor was taken from a woman in her thirties or forties with Graves' hyperthyroidism.

CDR3 protein: CASSPQPLPILQGTQYF. CDR3 DNA: TGTGCCAGCTCACCCCAACCACTACCAATACTTCAAGGGACCCAGTACTTC. The chain recombines TRBV9 with TRBJ2-5; no definite D call. Germline V gives CDR1 SGDLS, CDR2 YYNGEE. CDR3 length: 17 residues.